One and the same sample provided the 2 T cell receptor beta chains below, sequenced in a study of T cell responses to AZD1222 COVID-19 vaccine. TCRdb's table, derived via immunoSEQ multiplex PCR, lists solely in-frame clones and lacks some. The table has roughly 150,000 clones, roughly 91% seen once. The input for sequencing was peripheral blood, taken 28 days after the second AZD1222 dose. These receptors all come from an adult who received the AZD1222 COVID-19 vaccine.

The V call is TRBV9, the J call TRBJ1-1, with D possibly matching TRBD1 (5 bases). With 4 bases removed from V and 0 bases from J, the gap between germline ends came to 13 bases. Per the germline V gene, CDR1 is SGDLS and CDR2 is YYNGEE. The CDR3 contains 15 residues. CDR3 loop: CASSPRGGVNTEAFF. The CDR3 bases are TGTGCCAGCAGCCCCCGGGGGGGAGTGAACACTGAAGCTTTCTTT.

This sequence joins TRBV11-3 and TRBJ2-5, with 7 bases fitting TRBD1. After removal of 5 bases from V and 2 bases from J, the junction contained 2 bases not matched to a gene. The CDR3 sequence is 13 residues long. CDR1 and CDR2 from the germline V gene are SGHNT and YENEEA. CDR3 DNA: TGTGCCAGCAGCCTGGGACAGCAAGAGACCCAGTACTTC. It yields the protein CASSLGQQETQYF.